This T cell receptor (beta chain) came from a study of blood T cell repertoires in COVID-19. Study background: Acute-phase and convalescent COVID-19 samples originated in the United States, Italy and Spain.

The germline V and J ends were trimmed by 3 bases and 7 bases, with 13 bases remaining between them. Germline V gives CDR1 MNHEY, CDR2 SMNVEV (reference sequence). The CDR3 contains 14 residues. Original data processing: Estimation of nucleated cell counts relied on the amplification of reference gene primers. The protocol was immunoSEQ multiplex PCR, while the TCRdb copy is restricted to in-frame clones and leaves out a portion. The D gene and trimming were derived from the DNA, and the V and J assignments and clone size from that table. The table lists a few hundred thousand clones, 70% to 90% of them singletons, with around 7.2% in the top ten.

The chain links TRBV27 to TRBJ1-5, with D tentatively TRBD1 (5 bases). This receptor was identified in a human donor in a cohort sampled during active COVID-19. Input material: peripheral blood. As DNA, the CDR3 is TGTGCCAGCAGTTTCGACAGCTTGGGCCAGCCCCAGCATTTT. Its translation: CASSFDSLGQPQHF.